A selection of T cell receptor beta chains follows, all from one sample in a study of OX40 agonist ivuxolimab in advanced cancers. Assay used: immunoSEQ multiplex PCR; TCRdb lists only in-frame clones, some missing. This sample has 150,000 to 180,000 clones, with 94% found just once. Specimen: CD4+ or CD8+ T cells sorted from blood, collected in a trial of the OX40 agonist ivuxolimab. These TCRs come from an adult with an advanced solid tumor such as melanoma, head and neck, liver or kidney cancer. Both conserved end residues are part of each CDR3.

v_call	j_call	cdr3_aa
TRBV5-1	TRBJ1-1	CASSSAEGAEAFF
TRBV18	TRBJ2-7	CASSPPSVFSYEQYF
TRBV5-1	TRBJ1-6	CASSLLAGAGGDSPLHF
TRBV7-2	TRBJ2-7	CASSLVGAGAGLSYEQYF
TRBV29-1	TRBJ1-1	CSVEGPGQGGMNTEAFF
TRBV9	TRBJ2-1	CASSPSGGSHNEQFF
TRBV7-8	TRBJ1-6	CASTPRTWDSPLHF
TRBV9	TRBJ1-3	CASSAGDSGGNTIYF
TRBV7-2	TRBJ1-4	CASSLGVGGGEKLFF
TRBV5-4	TRBJ2-1	CASSLLRLAGDDEQFF
TRBV7-2	TRBJ2-5	CASSLVFQETQYF
TRBV13	TRBJ2-6	CASSLQGANVLTF
TRBV28	TRBJ1-2	CASNSRDTRSPLKHTF
TRBV10-1	TRBJ2-3	CASSSSRSTDTQYF
TRBV19	TRBJ2-7	CASSMEGSSYEQYF
TRBV11-2	TRBJ2-1	CASTKRGRNEQFF
TRBV2	TRBJ2-5	CASSDLLAGGPHF
TRBV5-6	TRBJ2-3	CASSLADTQYF
TRBV9	TRBJ2-7	CASSVRGEGYEQYF
TRBV19	TRBJ1-1	CASSIADGRLNTEAFF
TRBV7-6	TRBJ2-1	CASSISGGGWNEQFF
TRBV28	TRBJ2-7	CATTSGSYEQYF
TRBV7-9	TRBJ1-1	CASSLAQFFSREVNTEAFF
TRBV27	TRBJ1-4	CASTLKYRAPYGNEKLFF
TRBV11-3	TRBJ2-2	CASSLRQGVTGELFF
TRBV7-2	TRBJ1-5	CASSWDRASWQPQHF
TRBV15	TRBJ2-5	CATSRGPGAEQETQYF
TRBV4-2	TRBJ1-2	CASSQAPGTGRGYTF
TRBV6-5	TRBJ2-5	CASRVLAGGRETQYF
TRBV5-1	TRBJ1-3	CASSLGVGGNTIYF
TRBV6-5	TRBJ1-2	CASTNGADNYGYTF
TRBV7-7	TRBJ2-6	CASSAGAHSGANVLTF
TRBV21-1	TRBJ1-1	CASSKEGTEERFF
TRBV11-2	TRBJ2-7	CASSLVQGRVNEQYF
TRBV5-1	TRBJ2-3	CASSLGQSTDTQYF
TRBV28	TRBJ2-5	CATSTYRGVKTQYF
TRBV10-3	TRBJ2-5	CAISREYDRGQETQYF
TRBV9	TRBJ1-1	CASSPQTGNTEAFF
TRBV6-6	TRBJ2-7	CASTLSGYEQYF
TRBV6-4	TRBJ2-3	CASSDGAGSPDTQYF
TRBV7-9	TRBJ2-3	CASSDGLAGADTQYF
TRBV6-5	TRBJ2-7	CASSYGGGAVEQYF
TRBV27	TRBJ2-4	CASSSFSKLAKNIQYF
TRBV9	TRBJ1-3	CASSGGQDSGNTIYF
TRBV19	TRBJ2-5	CASGAWETQYF
TRBV10-1	TRBJ1-3	CASSDGGPGNTIYF
TRBV28	TRBJ1-2	CASSLPERDRVKGYTF
TRBV4-2	TRBJ2-6	CASSQQTGAGANVLTF
TRBV5-1	TRBJ1-2	CASSTGVGGHRPSFGYTF
TRBV10-1	TRBJ1-1	CASSEWQGTEAFF
TRBV6-5	TRBJ1-1	CASSEVRGAEAFF
TRBV11-2	TRBJ2-2	CASSLRESGTGELFF
TRBV28	TRBJ2-5	CASSTRRYQETQYF